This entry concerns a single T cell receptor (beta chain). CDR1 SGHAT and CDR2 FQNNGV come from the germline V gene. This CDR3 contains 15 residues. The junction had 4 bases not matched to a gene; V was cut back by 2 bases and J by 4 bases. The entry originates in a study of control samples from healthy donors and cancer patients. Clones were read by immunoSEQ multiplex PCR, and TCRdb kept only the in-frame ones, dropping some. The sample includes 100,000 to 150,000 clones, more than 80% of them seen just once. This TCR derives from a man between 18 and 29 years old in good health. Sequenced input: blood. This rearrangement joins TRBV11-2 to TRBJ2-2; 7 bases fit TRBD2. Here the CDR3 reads CASSLLTGGTGELFF. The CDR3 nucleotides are TGTGCCAGCAGCTTACTAACGGGGGGCACCGGGGAGCTGTTTTTT.